This is a list of T cell receptor beta chains from one sample in a study of radiation and T cells in renal cell carcinoma. Using immunoSEQ multiplex PCR, the repertoire was profiled, and TCRdb retains in-frame clones only, with some absent. This table holds approximately 51,000 clones, approximately 80% found once. The sample was blood, taken from a patient whose treatment included radiotherapy and nephrectomy. These receptors were taken from a woman between 65 and 79 years old with renal cell carcinoma. The conserved cysteine and the conserved F or W are not part of the CDR3 here.

ASSPWGGRGRETQY,TRBV5-6,TRBJ2-5
ASSLGTGGRSNEKLF,TRBV5-1,TRBJ1-4
ASSPREGELF,TRBV5-4,TRBJ2-2
ASSLWGIIDSAF,TRBV11-2,TRBJ1-1
ASSIGAGYNEQF,TRBV19,TRBJ2-1
ASSDTLASFDEQF,TRBV7-9,TRBJ2-1
ASSDTGGAGANVLT,TRBV6-4,TRBJ2-6
ASSRATTGTYGYT,TRBV5-5,TRBJ1-2
ASSYRTGGYYGYT,TRBV19,TRBJ1-2
ASSLSRTSYEQY,TRBV27,TRBJ2-7
ASSQERGAINEQF,TRBV14,TRBJ2-1
ASSLDRVAGANVLT,TRBV5-4,TRBJ2-6
ASSLGGAPMDEQY,TRBV7-2,TRBJ2-7
ASSLTHATSQPQH,TRBV7-8,TRBJ1-5
ASSPPFAGETEAF,TRBV18,TRBJ1-1
ASSEEATNEKLF,TRBV25-1,TRBJ1-4
ASSLEGNYGYT,TRBV28,TRBJ1-2
ASGEFQTGIQPQH,TRBV2,TRBJ1-5
ASNGGDVAKNIQY,TRBV19,TRBJ2-4
ASTQDNYGYT,TRBV19,TRBJ1-2
ASSPGRSLSAVNTEAF,TRBV4-2,TRBJ1-1
ASIVLDRGYLNEQF,TRBV21-1,TRBJ2-1
ASSQGSQGVTETQY,TRBV4-1,TRBJ2-5
ATSSPGQGTYNEQF,TRBV19,TRBJ2-1
ASSLGAVSSYNEQF,TRBV5-1,TRBJ2-1
ASSGSTGVTSTDTQY,TRBV6-1,TRBJ2-3
ASNPPGQAPTFGYGYT,TRBV19,TRBJ1-2
ASSPGQGADGYT,TRBV19,TRBJ1-2
ASSVVPYPRNTEAF,TRBV9,TRBJ1-1
ASSSKEKAYEQY,TRBV5-4,TRBJ2-7
ASSPPSSGGGNEQF,TRBV18,TRBJ2-1
ASSPGQGASYEQY,TRBV6-5,TRBJ2-7
ASSYSSSGVFYGYT,TRBV6-5,TRBJ1-2
ASSVQASDGYT,TRBV2,TRBJ1-2
ASSPGQGRKGEAF,TRBV7-2,TRBJ1-1
ASSFQGADTGELF,TRBV5-1,TRBJ2-2
ASSISGNTGELF,TRBV6-5,TRBJ2-2
ASSIEDYNEQF,TRBV19,TRBJ2-1
ASSHSMSTDTQY,TRBV13,TRBJ2-3
ASSQDMNTGELF,TRBV16,TRBJ2-2
ASSSGNYGYT,TRBV19,TRBJ1-2
ASSEGAGSTEAF,TRBV2,TRBJ1-1
ASSLVAGDQETQY,TRBV5-1,TRBJ2-5
ASRVQGDTEAF,TRBV6-1,TRBJ1-1
ASSTSLGLETQY,TRBV19,TRBJ2-5
ASSFEARLAVATGELF,TRBV5-8,TRBJ2-2
ASSLVGPTEAF,TRBV5-6,TRBJ1-1
ASSEGSGIRSETQY,TRBV25-1,TRBJ2-5
SASIQETQY,TRBV20-1,TRBJ2-5
ASSSNTGELF,TRBV5-6,TRBJ2-2
ASSVQGGDGYT,TRBV9,TRBJ1-2
ASSLGDEPTEAF,TRBV9,TRBJ1-1
AWSVAGQGEKLF,TRBV30,TRBJ1-4
ASSFGPTGRYEQY,TRBV7-3,TRBJ2-7
ASSLGQGINEKLF,TRBV18,TRBJ1-4
ATSRDATARGRRDMNTEAF,TRBV15,TRBJ1-1
ASKMGTRSTEAF,TRBV5-1,TRBJ1-1